The 4 T cell receptor beta chains in this list originate from one sample, sequenced in a study of T cell changes during pregnancy in multiple sclerosis. Method: immunoSEQ multiplex PCR; TCRdb's copy keeps in-frame clones and lacks some. The sample comprises 98,000 or so clones, over 85% of which are singletons, and around 0.99% rests with the top ten. The sequencing here drew on peripheral blood, taken after pregnancy. These receptors were obtained from a female donor with multiple sclerosis, enrolled in a pregnancy study.

This clone was observed once. The chain uses TRBV10-1 and TRBJ2-7; D is ambiguous. Germline CDR1 WNHNN, CDR2 SYGVQD (reference sequence). This CDR3 region has 13 residues. Trimming cost V 0 bases and J 4 bases, with 7 bases left between them. In DNA form, the CDR3 reads TGCGCCAGCAGTGAGTCGAGTGCGTACGAGCAGTACTTC. Its translation is CASSESSAYEQYF.

This rearrangement joins TRBV13 to TRBJ2-3; 7 bases agree with TRBD1. J gave up 0 bases and V 5 bases, and 5 bases lay outside the gene matches. Germline CDR1 reads PRHDT; CDR2 reads FYEKMQ (reference sequence). This CDR3 is 15 amino acids long. CDR3: CASSRRGSSTDTQYF. CDR3 bases: TGTGCCAGCAGCCGCAGGGGGTCTAGCACAGATACGCAGTATTTT.

The V call is TRBV19, the J call TRBJ1-5, with TRBD1 matching 7 bases. In germline, CDR1 is LNHDA, CDR2 SQIVND (reference sequence). V was pared by 5 bases and J by 9 bases, with 13 bases of the junction left unmatched. This CDR3 region has 15 residues. This chain's CDR3 is CASSRYRGDQWPQHF. In nucleotides, the CDR3 is TGTGCCAGTAGTCGGTACAGGGGCGATCAATGGCCCCAGCATTTT. The complete variable domain, with remaining parts taken from reference TRBV19 and TRBJ1-5, reads DGGITQSPKYLFRKEGQNVTLSCEQNLNHDAMYWYRQDPGQGLRLIYYSQIVNDFQKGDIAEGYSVSREKKESFPLTVTSAQKNPTAFYLCASSRYRGDQWPQHFGDGTRLSIL.

This chain connects TRBV5-1 to TRBJ2-7; 13 positions match TRBD2. Trimming at V came to 4 bases and at J to 5 bases, leaving 15 bases not matched to a gene. Germline CDR1 SGHRS, CDR2 YFSETQ. The CDR3 is 18 amino acids. The CDR3 loop is CASSGGLAGYPRWDEQYF. DNA for the CDR3: TGCGCCAGCAGCGGGGGACTAGCGGGATACCCCAGGTGGGACGAGCAGTACTTC. Full variable domain (remainder filled in from reference TRBV5-1 and TRBJ2-7): KAGVTQTPRYLIKTRGQQVTLSCSPISGHRSVSWYQQTPGQGLQFLFEYFSETQRNKGNFPGRFSGRQFSNSRSEMNVSTLELGDSALYLCASSGGLAGYPRWDEQYFGPGTRLTVT.